Included here is one TCR beta chain sequence, with context. What it recognizes is unknown. These data belong to a study of T cells after yellow fever vaccination. Points from the study as a whole: Only a minor proportion of clonotypes was detected across both CD4 and CD8 compartments. FACS-sorted repertoires could harbor abundant contaminating bulk-population clonotypes.

From the 5' RACE reads, TCRdb called clonotypes with MiXCR, one entry per CDR3 protein. The sample includes hundreds of thousands of distinct CDR3 sequences, approximately 13% of them seen just once. The starting material was PBMCs, obtained on the day of the yellow fever booster vaccination. The sequence was collected from a man aged 25-45 years who received the YFV17D yellow fever vaccine.

Written as DNA, the CDR3 is TGTGCCAGCAGCTTTCTGTCCGATGAGCAGTTCTTC. Encoded protein: CASSFLSDEQFF. The chain combines TRBV5-6 with TRBJ2-1; unclear D gene. This CDR3 is 12 amino acids long. The germline CDR1 and CDR2 sequences are SGHDT and YYEEEE. V was pared by 2 bases and J by 8 bases, with 8 bases between.